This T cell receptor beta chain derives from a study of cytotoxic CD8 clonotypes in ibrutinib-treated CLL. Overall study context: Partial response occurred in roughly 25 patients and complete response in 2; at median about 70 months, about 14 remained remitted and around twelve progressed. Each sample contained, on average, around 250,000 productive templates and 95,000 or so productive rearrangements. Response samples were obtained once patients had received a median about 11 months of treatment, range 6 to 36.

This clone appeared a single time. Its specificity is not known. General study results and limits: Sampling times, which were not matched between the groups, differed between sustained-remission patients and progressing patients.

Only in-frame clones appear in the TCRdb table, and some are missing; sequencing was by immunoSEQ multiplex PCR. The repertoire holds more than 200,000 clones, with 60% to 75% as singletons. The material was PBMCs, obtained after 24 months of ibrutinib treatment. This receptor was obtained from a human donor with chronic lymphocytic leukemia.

Here the CDR3 DNA reads TGTGCTAGTGGTTTGAGGGGAACTGCAACTAATGAAAAACTGTTTTTT. Amino acids: CASGLRGTATNEKLFF. V gene TRBV12-5 combines with J gene TRBJ1-4; maybe TRBD1 (5 bases). Germline V gene lookup returns CDR1 LGHNT and CDR2 FRNRAP. This CDR3 is built from 16 residues. V was trimmed by 2 bases and J by 0 bases, leaving 10 bases between them.